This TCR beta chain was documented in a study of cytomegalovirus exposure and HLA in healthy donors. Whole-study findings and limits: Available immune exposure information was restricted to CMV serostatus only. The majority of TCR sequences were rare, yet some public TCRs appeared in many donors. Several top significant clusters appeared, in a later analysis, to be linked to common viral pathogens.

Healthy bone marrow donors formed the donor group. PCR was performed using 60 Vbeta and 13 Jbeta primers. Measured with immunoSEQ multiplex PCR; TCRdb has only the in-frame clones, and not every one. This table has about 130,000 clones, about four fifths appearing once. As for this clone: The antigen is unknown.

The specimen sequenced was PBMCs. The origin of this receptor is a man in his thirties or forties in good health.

The CDR3 DNA follows: TGTGCCAGCAGCCTTCGGGACTCCTACGAGCAGTACTTC. It translates to CASSLRDSYEQYF. This chain connects TRBV9 to TRBJ2-7, with a tentative D call TRBD2 (5 bases). The length of the CDR3 is 13 residues. V was shortened by 4 bases and J by 0 bases, with 8 bases between the two germline ends. Looked up from germline, CDR1 is SGDLS and CDR2 is YYNGEE.